Each of the 30 T cell receptor beta chains below was sequenced from the same sample in a study of neurological immune-mediated disorders. TCRdb used MiXCR to reprocess the 5' RACE reads, holding one entry per CDR3 protein. Found here are 50,000 to 70,000 distinct CDR3 sequences, 10% to 15% of them singletons; the top ten hold roughly 10%. Sequences were obtained from PBMCs. These receptors came from a woman aged 55-75 years with HTLV-1-associated myelopathy (HAM/TSP).

This clonotype was counted ten times or more. The chain is built from TRBV5-1 and TRBJ1-1; D gene ambiguous. Looked up from germline, CDR1 is SGHRS and CDR2 is YFSETQ. V was shortened by 5 bases and J by 5 bases, with 10 bases between the two germline ends. The CDR3 runs to 12 residues. The CDR3 DNA reads TGCGCCAGCAGGGGCGACGGGACTGAAGCTTTCTTT. Its protein is CASRGDGTEAFF.

This clonotype has ten or more counts. The chain employs TRBV20-1 and TRBJ1-5; weak D call: TRBD1 (5 bases). CDR3 length equals 14 residues. In germline, CDR1 is DFQATT, CDR2 SNEGSKA (reference sequence). With 0 bases removed from V and 2 bases from J, the gap between germline ends came to 8 bases. For the CDR3, the DNA is TGCAGTGCTAGAGATCTACAGGGCAATCAGCCCCAGCATTTT. This gives the protein CSARDLQGNQPQHF.

Only a few counts were recorded for this clonotype. The chain recombines TRBV29-1 with TRBJ1-1; 8 bases agree with TRBD1. The V and J ends lost 4 bases and 0 bases, in that order; junction bases with no gene match: 4. Germline V lookup: CDR1 SQVTM, CDR2 ANQGSEA. The CDR3 is 14 residues long. In nucleotides, the CDR3 is TGCAGCGTTGGGACAGGGCAAATGAACACTGAAGCTTTCTTT. It specifies CSVGTGQMNTEAFF.

Many counts were recorded for this clonotype. CDR3 DNA: TGTGCCAGCATCACCCCTCAGGGAGGGGGAGAGACCCAGTACTTC. This gives the protein CASITPQGGGETQYF. V usage is TRBV28 and J usage is TRBJ2-5; D is perhaps TRBD2 (7 bases). V gave up 7 bases and J gave up 4 bases, with 19 bases separating them. The CDR3 length is 15 residues. In germline, CDR1 is MDHEN, CDR2 SYDVKM.

Sample share makes this clonotype medium-sized. V usage is TRBV7-9 and J usage is TRBJ1-1, with 7 bases fitting TRBD1. Germline trimming cut 6 bases from V and 7 bases from J; bases unmatched to any gene: 11. The CDR3 length is 14 residues. Germline-derived CDR1 and CDR2 are SEHNR and FQNEAQ (reference sequence). The CDR3 region is CASRVVGQGDEAFF. CDR3 DNA: TGTGCCAGCAGGGTCGTAGGGCAGGGGGATGAAGCTTTCTTT.

There are many counts of this clonotype. The DNA of the CDR3 is TGTGCCAGCAGCTTAGCTAACGACAGGGGTTACGAGCAGTACTTC. This encodes CASSLANDRGYEQYF. The V call is TRBV7-8, the J call TRBJ2-7; 8 nucleotides agree with TRBD1. The CDR3 sequence is 15 residues long. Germline assignment: CDR1 SGHVS and CDR2 FQNEAQ. V gave up 0 bases and J gave up 4 bases; unmatched junction bases: 5. Full variable domain (missing parts from reference TRBV7-8 and TRBJ2-7): GAGVSQSPRYKVAKRGQDVALRCDPISGHVSLFWYQQALGQGPEFLTYFQNEAQLDKSGLPSDRFFAERPEGSVSTLKIQRTQQEDSAVYLCASSLANDRGYEQYFGPGTRLTVT.

This clonotype came up many times. The DNA of the CDR3 is TGCGCCAGCAGCTTGGATCGGAAGACTAGCGGAGGTCTTTACGAGCAGTACTTC. Translated, it gives CASSLDRKTSGGLYEQYF. The chain uses TRBV5-1 and TRBJ2-7, with 9 bases matching TRBD2. J gave up 4 bases and V 0 bases, and 14 bases lay outside the gene matches. This CDR3 spans 18 amino acids. Germline V gives CDR1 SGHRS, CDR2 YFSETQ.

This clonotype was observed at least ten times. The rearrangement joins TRBV11-2 to TRBJ2-4; D gene ambiguous. The V end was cut by 0 bases, the J end by 9 bases, with 15 bases between. This CDR3 is 15 amino acids long. Germline-derived CDR1 and CDR2 are SGHAT and FQNNGV. The CDR3 sequence is CASSLDPEALRIQYF. CDR3 sequence (DNA): TGTGCCAGCAGCTTAGATCCAGAGGCGTTACGCATTCAGTACTTC.

In its sample, this clonotype was seen many times. The chain links TRBV5-1 to TRBJ2-7; 8 bases map to TRBD1. This CDR3 has 15 amino acids. Per germline, CDR1 SGHRS and CDR2 YFSETQ. V gave up 4 bases and J gave up 0 bases; unmatched junction bases: 6. As DNA, the CDR3 is TGCGCCAGCAGCGACCAGGGGGCCGGCTCCTACGAGCAGTACTTC. Translated: CASSDQGAGSYEQYF.

There are many counts of this clonotype. The V and J genes are TRBV28 and TRBJ2-3; D unclear. CDR1 MDHEN and CDR2 SYDVKM come from the germline V gene. V shed 6 bases and J shed 2 bases, with 12 bases lying between them. The CDR3 is 14 amino acids. The CDR3, as DNA: TGTGCCAGCAGCCCTGCGGAGATCACAGATACGCAGTATTTT. This sequence encodes CASSPAEITDTQYF.

This clonotype was counted many times. V gene TRBV11-2 combines with J gene TRBJ1-6; a weak D match, TRBD1 (6 bases). Germline values: CDR1 SGHAT, CDR2 FQNNGV. The CDR3 loop spans 13 amino acids. V was cut by 5 bases and J by 9 bases, with 11 bases left in between. In DNA form, the CDR3 reads TGTGCCAGCAGCCGGGGCAGGGGTTCACCCCTCCACTTT. This encodes CASSRGRGSPLHF.

This clonotype was counted at least ten times. The J gene is TRBJ2-2, the V gene TRBV29-1, with D perhaps given as TRBD1 or TRBD2 (5 bases each). This CDR3 contains 14 residues. Germline V CDR1 and CDR2: SQVTM, ANQGSEA. V dropped 4 bases and J dropped 7 bases, with 16 bases sitting between them. CDR3 protein: CSVGRDQRSGELFF. The CDR3 DNA is TGCAGCGTTGGCAGGGACCAAAGAAGCGGGGAGCTGTTTTTT.

This clonotype occurred many times. This chain links TRBV5-1 with TRBJ2-3, with 9 positions matching TRBD1. V lost 4 bases and J lost 2; bases outside the gene matches: 2. CDR1 and CDR2 (germline): SGHRS, YFSETQ. This CDR3 has 14 residues. The DNA for the CDR3 is TGCGCCAGCAGCGACAGGGGGGTCACAGATACGCAGTATTTT. Translation gives CASSDRGVTDTQYF.

This clonotype was found a few times. This chain joins TRBV5-1 and TRBJ1-5, with TRBD1 matching over 9 bases. Germline CDR1 and CDR2: SGHRS and YFSETQ. J gave up 5 bases and V 3 bases, and 0 bases lay outside the gene matches. The length of the CDR3 is 13 residues. CDR3 nucleotides: TGCGCCAGCAGCTGGGACAGGGATCAGCCCCAGCATTTT. This translates into CASSWDRDQPQHF.

Ten or more counts support this clonotype. The chain has TRBV7-9 and TRBJ2-7, with 10 positions matching TRBD2. Per the germline V gene, CDR1 is SEHNR and CDR2 is FQNEAQ (reference sequence). The V segment lost 1 base and the J segment 7 bases; nucleotides outside the gene matches: 4. The length of the CDR3 is 14 residues. In DNA form, the CDR3 reads TGTGCCAGCAGCTTAGGGCTAGCGGGAGAAGAGCAGTACTTC. This sequence encodes CASSLGLAGEEQYF.

This clonotype came up many times. J is TRBJ2-1 and V is TRBV7-2, with TRBD2 matching 8 bases. This CDR3 has 13 amino acids. CDR1 and CDR2 from the germline V gene are SGHTA and FQGNSA. Trimming removed 5 bases from V and 15 bases from J; junction bases left unmatched: 12. The CDR3 here is CASSPSGSAWRFF. The CDR3 DNA follows: TGTGCCAGCAGCCCAAGCGGGAGTGCGTGGCGGTTCTTC.

This clonotype occurred many times. This chain uses TRBV12-3 or TRBV12-4 with TRBJ2-1, with D perhaps being TRBD1 or TRBD2 (6 bases each). Trimming pared 6 bases from V and 3 bases from J, leaving 18 bases between. The length of the CDR3 is 16 residues. The CDR3 bases are TGTGCCAGCAGAGGGATAGGGGGGAACAACTACAATGAGCAGTTCTTC. Amino acid sequence: CASRGIGGNNYNEQFF.

This clonotype was seen repeatedly, ten times or more. V is TRBV3-1 and J is TRBJ1-5; 9 bases fit TRBD1. V was clipped by 4 bases and J by 4 bases; unmatched bases: 5. This CDR3 spans 15 amino acids. CDR1 and CDR2 (germline): LGHDT, YNNKEL (reference sequence). CDR3 DNA sequence: TGTGCCAGCAGCCCCACAGGGGGCCGAAATCAGCCCCAGCATTTT. This gives the protein CASSPTGGRNQPQHF.

In its sample, this clonotype was seen many times. The chain couples TRBV21-1 to TRBJ2-1. TRBV21-1 is described as a pseudogene. This CDR3 has 15 residues. CDR3 DNA: TGTGCCAGCAGCAAGAGGTTGGCTACTCGGAATGAGCAGTTCTTC. Translating gives CASSKRLATRNEQFF.

V is TRBV3-1 and J is TRBJ2-5, with 9 bases fitting TRBD1. Germline CDR1 LGHDT, CDR2 YNNKEL (reference sequence). With 5 bases clipped from V and 2 bases from J, the junction kept 6 bases outside the gene matches. This CDR3 comprises 15 residues. For the CDR3, the DNA is TGTGCCAGCAGCTTTTGGACAGGGGAGCAAGAGACCCAGTACTTC. Residues: CASSFWTGEQETQYF.

This clonotype was seen ten or more times. The chain has TRBV3-1 and TRBJ1-1; 8 bases match TRBD1. The V gene's germline CDR1 is LGHDT and CDR2 YNNKEL (reference sequence). J lost 1 base, V lost 3 bases, and 10 bases had no gene match. The CDR3 runs to 17 residues. The CDR3 loop is CASSQEGTGGRNTEAFF. In nucleotides, the CDR3 is TGTGCCAGCAGCCAGGAAGGGACAGGTGGTAGGAACACTGAAGCTTTCTTT.

This clonotype was seen at least ten times. CDR3 DNA: TGCGCCAGCAGCTTGGCGTCGGGGACAGATACGCAGTATTTT. This sequence encodes CASSLASGTDTQYF. This sequence joins TRBV5-1 and TRBJ2-3, with a possible D match to TRBD2 (5 bases). V was clipped by 0 bases and J by 3 bases, with 8 bases between them. Germline loops: CDR1 SGHRS, CDR2 YFSETQ. The CDR3 consists of 14 residues.

This clonotype was counted ten times or more. J is TRBJ2-1 and V is TRBV12-3 or TRBV12-4, with 8 bases that match TRBD2. The CDR3 is made up of 14 amino acids. Trimming cost V 4 bases and J 8 bases; bases outside gene matches: 7. The CDR3 sequence is CASSYSGGLDEQFF. Here the CDR3 DNA reads TGTGCCAGCAGTTATTCGGGAGGGTTAGATGAGCAGTTCTTC.

This clonotype was found many times. This chain links TRBV6-5 with TRBJ2-1; the match to TRBD2 covers 13 bases. Germline V gene sequence: CDR1 MNHEY, CDR2 SVGAGI. This CDR3 is built from 15 residues. Germline trimming cut 7 bases from V and 6 bases from J; bases unmatched to any gene: 6. CDR3 DNA: TGTGCCAGCACCATGACTAGCGGGAGGATCAATGAGCAGTTCTTC. This encodes CASTMTSGRINEQFF.

This clonotype occurred many times. The gene calls are TRBV29-1 and TRBJ2-1; 8 positions match TRBD2. With 7 bases clipped from V and 4 bases from J, the junction kept 9 bases outside the gene matches. Germline assignment: CDR1 SQVTM and CDR2 ANQGSEA. The CDR3 contains 14 residues. The CDR3 protein is CSGAAGAVYNEQFF. The CDR3 DNA is TGCAGCGGAGCAGCGGGGGCGGTTTACAATGAGCAGTTCTTC.

This clonotype was observed at least ten times. The chain is built from TRBV29-1 and TRBJ2-7, with 10 positions matching TRBD1. From germline, CDR1 is SQVTM and CDR2 ANQGSEA. Unmatched junction bases numbered 13, after V lost 5 bases and J lost 6 bases. There are 15 residues in the CDR3. CDR3 DNA: TGCAGCGTTAAATCCGGGACAGGGGTCTTTCTCGAGCAGTACTTC. Its protein is CSVKSGTGVFLEQYF.

In this sample, this clonotype turned up many times. V gene TRBV6-4 combines with J gene TRBJ1-5, with D tentatively TRBD1 (5 bases). The V gene lost 2 bases and the J gene lost 4 bases, with 15 bases spanning the gap. The CDR3 covers 16 residues. Germline-derived CDR1 and CDR2 are MRHNA and SNTAGT. CDR3 region: CASSDIGRALNQPQHF. DNA for the CDR3: TGTGCCAGCAGTGACATAGGCAGGGCGCTAAATCAGCCCCAGCATTTT.

In its sample, this clonotype was seen many times. The chain links TRBV5-6 to TRBJ2-2, with 8 bases matching TRBD1. With 0 bases clipped from V and 6 bases from J, the junction kept 7 bases outside the gene matches. This CDR3 spans 16 amino acids. Germline V gene sequence: CDR1 SGHDT, CDR2 YYEEEE. The CDR3 region is CASSLVGTGRAGELFF. DNA of the CDR3: TGTGCCAGCAGCTTGGTTGGGACAGGAAGGGCCGGGGAGCTGTTTTTT.

This clonotype has ten or more counts. The chain recombines TRBV5-1 with TRBJ2-7, with a weak D call TRBD2 (5 bases). The V gene's germline CDR1 is SGHRS and CDR2 YFSETQ. V dropped 3 bases and J dropped 3 bases, with 10 bases sitting between them. This CDR3 is 13 amino acids long. CDR3 in amino acids: CASSSGIDYEQYF. The CDR3 DNA reads as TGCGCCAGCAGCTCCGGGATAGACTACGAGCAGTACTTC.

This clonotype was observed many times. The rearrangement joins TRBV9 to TRBJ2-2, with 7 bases lining up with TRBD2. CDR1 and CDR2 (germline): SGDLS, YYNGEE. J was trimmed by 4 bases and V by 0 bases; bases with no gene match: 3. The CDR3 is made up of 15 amino acids. CDR3 in amino acids: CASSVGGSGTGELFF. CDR3 nucleotide sequence: TGTGCCAGCAGCGTAGGCGGGAGTGGCACCGGGGAGCTGTTTTTT.